Following are 14 T cell receptor beta chains from one sample sequenced in a study of T cells in women clearing cervical HPV infection. TCRdb keeps only in-frame clones here, not all; method: immunoSEQ multiplex PCR. The sample has approximately 37,000 clones, and its top ten clones hold 6% to 7.5%. Sequencing input: blood buffy coat. Every receptor here comes from a woman aged 18-69 years with a cervical HPV16 infection that either progressed to CIN3+ or cleared (not recorded which).

A word on this clone: Coverage ceases 3 residues before the CDR3 finishes, and the germline J gene fills in the end. J is TRBJ2-4 and V is TRBV28; a weak D match, TRBD2 (5 bases). The CDR3 has 14 amino acids. Trimming took off 2 bases at V and 2 bases at J, with 7 bases between the two ends. CDR1 is MDHEN, CDR2 SYDVKM, per germline. CDR3 DNA (partial): TGTGCCAGCAGTTTACGGGGAACCAAAAACATT. Translating it yields CASSLRGTKNI. In full, the CDR3 is CASSLRGTKNIQYF. The full variable domain, rest sourced from reference TRBV28 and TRBJ2-4, is DVKVTQSSRYLVKRTGEKVFLECVQDMDHENMFWYRQDPGLGLRLIYFSYDVKMKEKGDIPEGYSVSREKKERFSLILESASTNQTSMYLCASSLRGTKNIQYFGAGTRLSVL.

With regard to this clone: The CDR3 end is not reached by the read, which stops 3 residues before it; the germline J gene fills it in. This chain links TRBV12-5 with TRBJ1-6; 10 bases are a match to TRBD1. The germline V gene has CDR1 LGHNT and CDR2 FRNRAP. J was trimmed by 8 bases and V by 6 bases; bases with no gene match: 7. The CDR3 is 15 amino acids. This CDR3 is CASGGTGARDSPLHF. Partial CDR3 DNA: TGTGCTAGTGGGGGGACAGGGGCGAGGGATTCACCC.

This chain's CDR3 is CASSLAGQGDEQYF. Incomplete CDR3 DNA: TGCGCCAGCAGCTTGGCGGGACAGGGGGACGAG. V gene TRBV5-1 combines with J gene TRBJ2-7; 11 nucleotides agree with TRBD1. Coverage ceases 3 residues before the CDR3 finishes, and the germline J gene fills in the end. V gave up 0 bases and J gave up 5 bases; unmatched junction bases: 1. Germline lookup yields CDR1 SGHRS and CDR2 YFSETQ. The CDR3 consists of 14 residues.

On this clone itself: The missing CDR3 end, 3 residues past where the read stops, is filled in from the germline J gene. V usage is TRBV19 and J usage is TRBJ2-7; 8 bases are a match to TRBD1. V trimming: 0 bases; J trimming: 3 bases; junction bases outside the gene matches: 4. This CDR3 comprises 15 residues. Per the germline V gene, CDR1 is LNHDA and CDR2 is SQIVND (reference sequence). The CDR3 sequence: CASSIEQGGGYEQYF. CDR3 bases read: TGTGCCAGTAGTATAGAACAGGGGGGAGGCTACGAG.

As for this clone: The CDR3 end falls 3 residues outside the read, so it is completed with the germline J gene. The J gene is TRBJ2-3, the V gene TRBV12-5; D remains ambiguous. The germline gives CDR1 LGHNT, CDR2 FRNRAP. The CDR3 is 15 amino acids. The germline V and J ends were trimmed by 3 bases and 2 bases, with 12 bases remaining between them. CDR3 region: CASGFGRELTDTQYF. CDR3 DNA, as far as it was read: TGTGCTAGTGGTTTCGGTAGAGAGCTCACAGATACG.

Concerning this clone itself: The read comes to an end 3 residues before the CDR3 does, leaving the germline J gene to fill in the end. The chain is built from TRBV29-1 and TRBJ1-2; D possibly corresponds to TRBD1 (5 bases). Germline CDR1 is SQVTM and CDR2 is ANQGSEA. The V and J ends lost 7 bases and 5 bases respectively, with 11 bases between them. The CDR3 totals 11 residues. CDR3 region: CSDETEYGYTF. Incomplete CDR3 DNA: TGCAGCGACGAGACAGAGTATGGC.

About this clone itself: The read gets to within 3 residues of the CDR3 end, and the germline J gene fills in the rest. This chain joins TRBV29-1 and TRBJ2-3; tentative D call: TRBD1 (6 bases). Germline CDR1 reads SQVTM; CDR2 reads ANQGSEA. The CDR3 is made up of 13 amino acids. The CDR3 bases that were read are TGCAGCGCCTCCGGGACACTCTATGAGACG. Its protein product is CSASGTLYET. The entire CDR3 protein is CSASGTLYETQYF.

Worth noting for this clone: The read gets to within 3 residues of the CDR3 end, and the germline J gene fills in the rest. The chain employs TRBV20-1 and TRBJ1-1; D not resolved. The CDR3 sequence is 11 residues long. The germline V gene has CDR1 DFQATT and CDR2 SNEGSKA (reference sequence). Incomplete CDR3 DNA: TGCAGTGCTCCCGACGGTCAAGGG. It encodes CSAPDGQG. The whole CDR3 protein is CSAPDGQGAFF.

A note on this clone: The CDR3 is cut off 3 residues early in the read; its end comes from the germline J gene. This chain links TRBV30 with TRBJ2-4; D ambiguous. This CDR3 spans 11 amino acids. Looked up from germline, CDR1 is GTSNPN and CDR2 is SVGIG (reference sequence). The covered CDR3 bases are TGTGCCCTCTACATCTACTATGGT. It yields the protein CALYIYYG. The whole CDR3 is CALYIYYGQYF.

A word on this clone: The sequenced fragment ends 3 residues before the CDR3 boundary, so the rest is inferred from the germline J gene. The chain combines TRBV6-1 with TRBJ2-1; 12 positions agree with TRBD2. With 4 bases clipped from V and 8 bases from J, the junction kept 6 bases outside the gene matches. The CDR3 runs to 15 residues. Per germline, CDR1 MNHNS and CDR2 SASEGT. This CDR3 is CASSASSGGAHEQFF. The sequenced part of the CDR3 DNA is TGTGCCAGCAGTGCCTCTAGCGGGGGGGCTCATGAG.

Details on this clone: The DNA ends 3 residues before the CDR3 does, and the rest of the CDR3 is filled in from the germline J gene. This rearrangement joins TRBV5-1 to TRBJ1-1; 7 nucleotides align to TRBD1. The CDR3 is 15 residues long. The germline V gene has CDR1 SGHRS and CDR2 YFSETQ. V lost 0 bases and J lost 7; bases outside the gene matches: 9. The CDR3 protein is CASSLVVGGGFEAFF. CDR3 DNA (partial): TGCGCCAGCAGCTTGGTCGTGGGAGGGGGCTTTGAA.

CDR3 sequence: CASRLTSGGFGEQFF. The sequenced part of the CDR3 DNA is TGTGCCAGCAGGCTAACTAGCGGGGGTTTCGGTGAG. The chain joins TRBV2 to TRBJ2-1; TRBD2 agrees at 11 bases. The sequence runs out 3 residues before the end of the CDR3; the remainder is reconstructed from the germline J gene. There are 15 residues in the CDR3. V lost 6 bases and J lost 9; bases outside the gene matches: 10. Germline loops: CDR1 SNHLY, CDR2 FYNNEI.

Of note for this clone: The CDR3 end lies 3 residues beyond the end of the read and is filled in from the germline J gene. The gene calls are TRBV2 and TRBJ1-1, with 8 bases fitting TRBD1. This CDR3 is built from 13 residues. Looked up from germline, CDR1 is SNHLY and CDR2 is FYNNEI. The CDR3 is CASSGTGLAEAFF. The sequenced CDR3 bases are TGTGCCAGCAGTGGGACAGGGTTGGCCGAA.

With regard to this clone: The read ends 3 residues shy of where the CDR3 ends; the end is completed using the germline J gene. Additional DNA sequences in this sample encode the identical CDR3. V gene TRBV19 combines with J gene TRBJ1-3, with 7 bases that match TRBD1. Germline assignment: CDR1 LNHDA and CDR2 SQIVND (reference sequence). This CDR3 is 15 amino acids long. The CDR3 sequence: CASSIPTGSGNAIYF. CDR3 bases read: TGTGCCAGTAGTATCCCGACAGGGAGTGGAAACGCT. Full variable domain (outside the CDR3, taken from reference TRBV19 and TRBJ1-3): DGGITQSPKYLFRKEGQNVTLSCEQNLNHDAMYWYRQDPGQGLRLIYYSQIVNDFQKGDIAEGYSVSREKKESFPLTVTSAQKNPTAFYLCASSIPTGSGNAIYFGEGSWLTVV.